This T cell receptor beta chain was sequenced during a study of T cell responses to AZD1222 COVID-19 vaccine. Overall study findings and caveats: Across the whole spike, CD4 TCRs peaked at regions 160-218 and 743-854. Clonal diversity may have been underestimated in mostly white British donors. The study found Spike-specific TCR breadth and depth rose after two AZD1222 doses. At baseline, just a handful of AZD1222 recipients tested seropositive.

Measured with immunoSEQ multiplex PCR; TCRdb has only the in-frame clones, and not every one. This sample has about 64,000 clones, with around 90% found just once. This clone was recorded only once. Its antigen is not identified. Germline lookup yields CDR1 SGHRS and CDR2 YFSETQ. There are 11 residues in the CDR3. V was pared by 1 base and J by 8 bases, with 4 bases between. Sequences were derived from peripheral blood, sampled 28 days after the second dose of the MenACWY control vaccine. This sequence was found in an adult who received the MenACWY meningococcal vaccine as a control. The chain employs TRBV5-1 and TRBJ1-3, with D unclear. The DNA for the CDR3 is TGCGCCAGCAGCTTGAAAGACACCATATATTTT. Its protein product is CASSLKDTIYF.